This T cell receptor beta chain was sequenced in a study of spatial heterogeneity in lung cancer. Time point meaning: sample taken at primary tumor resection. Material for sequencing was whole RNA from tumor, nontumor lung or frozen PBMC, left unsorted. This CDR3 has 14 residues. In germline, CDR1 is SQVTM, CDR2 ANQGSEA. Trimming shortened V by 2 bases and J by 4 bases, and 12 bases separated the two germline ends. This clonotype was seen repeatedly, ten times or more. TCRdb fed the 5' RACE reads into MiXCR, producing one record per CDR3 protein. The sample lists more than 45,000 distinct CDR3 sequences, about 5.8% seen once, with around 10% in the top ten.

The chain employs TRBV29-1 and TRBJ2-1; D call uncertain. The source is a male donor with early-stage non-small cell lung cancer. Sequenced material: PBMCs, taken at surgery. The CDR3 DNA follows: TGCAGCGTTGAATCGCCGCACCGATACAATGAGCAGTTCTTC. Protein product: CSVESPHRYNEQFF.